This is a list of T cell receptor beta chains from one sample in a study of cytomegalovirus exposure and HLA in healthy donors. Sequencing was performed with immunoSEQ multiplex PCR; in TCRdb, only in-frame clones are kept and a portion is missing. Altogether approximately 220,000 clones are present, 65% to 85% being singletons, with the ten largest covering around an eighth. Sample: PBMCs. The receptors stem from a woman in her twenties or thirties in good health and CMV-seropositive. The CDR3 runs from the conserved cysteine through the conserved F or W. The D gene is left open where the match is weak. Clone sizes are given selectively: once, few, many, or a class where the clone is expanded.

CDR3 DNA: TGTGCCAGCAGCTTAGATTACGGGGGCGCGGCAGATACGCAGTATTTT
CDR3 protein: CASSLDYGGAADTQYF
V gene: TRBV7-8
clone size: NA
J gene: TRBJ2-3
D gene: NA

CDR3 DNA: TGTGCCAGCAGCGGGACTAGCGGGAGGGGCAGCACAGATACGCAGTATTTT
CDR3 protein: CASSGTSGRGSTDTQYF
V gene: TRBV9
clone size: once
J gene: TRBJ2-3
D gene: TRBD2

CDR3 DNA: TGTGCCAGCAGCTTTACACTGGCTAATGAAAAACTGTTTTTT
CDR3 protein: CASSFTLANEKLFF
V gene: TRBV7-9
clone size: once
J gene: TRBJ1-4
D gene: NA

CDR3 DNA: TGCGCCAGCAGCCAAACTTTGCGGGAGGCGAACGAGCAGTACTTC
CDR3 protein: CASSQTLREANEQYF
V gene: TRBV4-1
clone size: NA
J gene: TRBJ2-7
D gene: TRBD2

CDR3 DNA: TGCGCCAGCAGCCTGGCTGGAGGGAGCTCCTACAATGAGCAGTTCTTC
CDR3 protein: CASSLAGGSSYNEQFF
V gene: TRBV5-1
clone size: NA
J gene: TRBJ2-1
D gene: NA

CDR3 DNA: TGTGCCTGGAGTGAAACTCCTAACCTCCACACTGAAGCTTTCTTT
CDR3 protein: CAWSETPNLHTEAFF
V gene: TRBV30
clone size: NA
J gene: TRBJ1-1
D gene: NA

CDR3 DNA: TGCGCCACCAAGGGACAGGTCACTGGAAACACCATATATTTT
CDR3 protein: CATKGQVTGNTIYF
V gene: TRBV4-1
clone size: NA
J gene: TRBJ1-3
D gene: TRBD1

CDR3 DNA: TGTGCCATCAAGGGACAGGGGGCTTCCTACGAGCAGTACTTC
CDR3 protein: CAIKGQGASYEQYF
V gene: TRBV10-3
clone size: NA
J gene: TRBJ2-7
D gene: TRBD1

CDR3 DNA: TGTGCCAGTAGCCACCCCGGGGTGGTTAGCAATCAGCCCCAGCATTTT
CDR3 protein: CASSHPGVVSNQPQHF
V gene: TRBV19
clone size: NA
J gene: TRBJ1-5
D gene: NA

CDR3 DNA: TGCGCCAGCAGTTCCGGGACCCTAGAGACCCAGTACTTC
CDR3 protein: CASSSGTLETQYF
V gene: TRBV10-2
clone size: NA
J gene: TRBJ2-5
D gene: NA

CDR3 DNA: TGTGCCAGCAGCTTGCGCGGGAGGCCCACAGATACGCAGTATTTT
CDR3 protein: CASSLRGRPTDTQYF
V gene: TRBV5-4
clone size: NA
J gene: TRBJ2-3
D gene: TRBD2

CDR3 DNA: TGTGCCAGCAGTTTAGGCGGGAGGGCCGGCAATGAGCAGTTCTTC
CDR3 protein: CASSLGGRAGNEQFF
V gene: TRBV27
clone size: NA
J gene: TRBJ2-1
D gene: TRBD2

CDR3 DNA: TGTGCCAGCAGTCCCACCGGCGTTAACACTGAAGCTTTCTTT
CDR3 protein: CASSPTGVNTEAFF
V gene: TRBV11-3
clone size: NA
J gene: TRBJ1-1
D gene: NA

CDR3 DNA: TGTGCCAGCAGTGCCGGACTGTTAGTCTCCTACGAGCAGTACTTC
CDR3 protein: CASSAGLLVSYEQYF
V gene: TRBV2
clone size: NA
J gene: TRBJ2-7
D gene: NA

CDR3 DNA: TGTGCCAGGGAGAAGGGGGCAGGCCGCAACACCATATATTTT
CDR3 protein: CAREKGAGRNTIYF
V gene: TRBV19
clone size: NA
J gene: TRBJ1-3
D gene: TRBD1

CDR3 DNA: TGCGCCAGCAGCATTACAGGGGCCTCTGGAAACACCATATATTTT
CDR3 protein: CASSITGASGNTIYF
V gene: TRBV5-1
clone size: NA
J gene: TRBJ1-3
D gene: TRBD1

CDR3 DNA: TGCAGTGCTGGGAACCAAGAGACCCAGTACTTC
CDR3 protein: CSAGNQETQYF
V gene: TRBV20-1
clone size: NA
J gene: TRBJ2-5
D gene: NA

CDR3 DNA: TGTGCCAGCAGCTTAGCCCCGGGACAGTACACTGAAGCTTTCTTT
CDR3 protein: CASSLAPGQYTEAFF
V gene: TRBV11-3
clone size: few
J gene: TRBJ1-1
D gene: TRBD1

CDR3 DNA: TGTGCCAGCAGCCCTAGCTACGGCGAGCAGTTCTTC
CDR3 protein: CASSPSYGEQFF
V gene: TRBV11-3
clone size: NA
J gene: TRBJ2-1
D gene: NA

CDR3 DNA: TGTGCCAGCAGCTTAGACGGGGGGCACGTCGACGAGCAGTACTTC
CDR3 protein: CASSLDGGHVDEQYF
V gene: TRBV7-9
clone size: NA
J gene: TRBJ2-7
D gene: NA

CDR3 DNA: TGTGCCAGCAGTCGACAGGGGACAGCGGACACTGAAGCTTTCTTT
CDR3 protein: CASSRQGTADTEAFF
V gene: TRBV27
clone size: NA
J gene: TRBJ1-1
D gene: TRBD1

CDR3 DNA: TGTGCCAGCAGTTCGGACACGGCTCATGAAAAACTGTTTTTT
CDR3 protein: CASSSDTAHEKLFF
V gene: TRBV6-5
clone size: NA
J gene: TRBJ1-4
D gene: NA

CDR3 DNA: TGTGCCAGTAGTAAAGGGGTCACGAACTATGGCTACACCTTC
CDR3 protein: CASSKGVTNYGYTF
V gene: TRBV19
clone size: NA
J gene: TRBJ1-2
D gene: NA

CDR3 DNA: TGTGCCAGCAGCTTAGGGGGGTTGAACACTGAAGCTTTCTTT
CDR3 protein: CASSLGGLNTEAFF
V gene: TRBV11-2
clone size: NA
J gene: TRBJ1-1
D gene: NA

CDR3 DNA: TGTGCCAGCAGCGTAGGTCCGGGACAGATACAGTACAATGAGCAGTTCTTC
CDR3 protein: CASSVGPGQIQYNEQFF
V gene: TRBV9
clone size: NA
J gene: TRBJ2-1
D gene: TRBD1

CDR3 DNA: TGCAGCGTTTTCCCAAGGGGGAGCACTGAAGCTTTCTTT
CDR3 protein: CSVFPRGSTEAFF
V gene: TRBV29-1
clone size: NA
J gene: TRBJ1-1
D gene: NA

CDR3 DNA: TGCAGTGGATTCACGAGCGCTGAGCAGTTCTTC
CDR3 protein: CSGFTSAEQFF
V gene: TRBV20-1
clone size: NA
J gene: TRBJ2-1
D gene: NA

CDR3 DNA: TGCAGCGTTGGACAGCCCAATCAGCCCCAGCATTTT
CDR3 protein: CSVGQPNQPQHF
V gene: TRBV29-1
clone size: NA
J gene: TRBJ1-5
D gene: NA

CDR3 DNA: TGCGCCAGCACTACGCGACTAGCGGGAGGGGAATACAATGAGCAGTTCTTC
CDR3 protein: CASTTRLAGGEYNEQFF
V gene: TRBV5-1
clone size: NA
J gene: TRBJ2-1
D gene: TRBD2

CDR3 DNA: TGTGCCAGCGGGAATGGGGGCCGCGAACATGGCTACACCTTC
CDR3 protein: CASGNGGREHGYTF
V gene: TRBV7-3
clone size: NA
J gene: TRBJ1-2
D gene: NA

CDR3 DNA: TGTGCCAGCAGCTTAGTATCCAGGACCAACTATGGCTACACCTTC
CDR3 protein: CASSLVSRTNYGYTF
V gene: TRBV7-2
clone size: NA
J gene: TRBJ1-2
D gene: NA

CDR3 DNA: TGCGCCAGCAGCCTCAGGACAGGGCCTGACGAGCAGTACTTC
CDR3 protein: CASSLRTGPDEQYF
V gene: TRBV5-1
clone size: NA
J gene: TRBJ2-7
D gene: TRBD1

CDR3 DNA: TGTGCCAGCAGTTTACAGGGGGCGAACTATGGCTACACCTTC
CDR3 protein: CASSLQGANYGYTF
V gene: TRBV6-5
clone size: NA
J gene: TRBJ1-2
D gene: TRBD1

CDR3 DNA: TGCGCCAGCAGCTTGCCGGAGGGAGTAGAGACCCAGTACTTC
CDR3 protein: CASSLPEGVETQYF
V gene: TRBV5-1
clone size: once
J gene: TRBJ2-5
D gene: NA

CDR3 DNA: TGCGCCAGCAGTCAGACTCGGGACGGAACTTATGGCTACACCTTC
CDR3 protein: CASSQTRDGTYGYTF
V gene: TRBV23-1
clone size: NA
J gene: TRBJ1-2
D gene: NA

CDR3 DNA: TGTGCCAGCAGCTGGGATAGGGTGGAGACCCAGTACTTC
CDR3 protein: CASSWDRVETQYF
V gene: TRBV5-4
clone size: NA
J gene: TRBJ2-5
D gene: NA

CDR3 DNA: TGTGCCAGCAGTCCCGATCCCTACGAGCAGTACTTC
CDR3 protein: CASSPDPYEQYF
V gene: TRBV27
clone size: few
J gene: TRBJ2-7
D gene: NA

CDR3 DNA: TGTGCCAGCAGCCCGGGACTAGCGGGAGTAGGTGAGACCCAGTACTTC
CDR3 protein: CASSPGLAGVGETQYF
V gene: TRBV9
clone size: NA
J gene: TRBJ2-5
D gene: TRBD2

CDR3 DNA: TGTGCCAGCCAGAATGGTGGGCAAGAGACCCAGTACTTC
CDR3 protein: CASQNGGQETQYF
V gene: TRBV28
clone size: NA
J gene: TRBJ2-5
D gene: NA

CDR3 DNA: TGTGCCAGCAGCTTGGGGACAGGGGCGGCCTGGACTGAAGCTTTCTTT
CDR3 protein: CASSLGTGAAWTEAFF
V gene: TRBV5-5
clone size: NA
J gene: TRBJ1-1
D gene: TRBD1

CDR3 DNA: TGTGCCAGCAGCTTCGGGGGAACCGACTATGGCTACACCTTC
CDR3 protein: CASSFGGTDYGYTF
V gene: TRBV7-9
clone size: few
J gene: TRBJ1-2
D gene: NA

CDR3 DNA: TGTGCCCACCCCCCTCATGTCCGGGACTATGGCTACACCTTC
CDR3 protein: CAHPPHVRDYGYTF
V gene: TRBV30
clone size: NA
J gene: TRBJ1-2
D gene: NA

CDR3 DNA: TGTGCTAGCAGCTCCGGCCGGAGCTCCTACAATGAGCAGTTCTTC
CDR3 protein: CASSSGRSSYNEQFF
V gene: TRBV7-7
clone size: NA
J gene: TRBJ2-1
D gene: NA

CDR3 DNA: TGTGCCAGCAGTGAGGGACAGATCAATCAGCCCCAGCATTTT
CDR3 protein: CASSEGQINQPQHF
V gene: TRBV25-1
clone size: few
J gene: TRBJ1-5
D gene: TRBD1

CDR3 DNA: TGCGCCAGCAGCTTAGACAGCACCGGGGAGCTGTTTTTT
CDR3 protein: CASSLDSTGELFF
V gene: TRBV5-1
clone size: NA
J gene: TRBJ2-2
D gene: NA

CDR3 DNA: TGTGCCAGCAGTCCCCCCTCTACAGATACGCAGTATTTT
CDR3 protein: CASSPPSTDTQYF
V gene: TRBV27
clone size: NA
J gene: TRBJ2-3
D gene: NA

CDR3 DNA: TGTGCCAGTAGTACCATCGACAGGGTTCAGCCCCAGCATTTT
CDR3 protein: CASSTIDRVQPQHF
V gene: TRBV19
clone size: NA
J gene: TRBJ1-5
D gene: TRBD1

CDR3 DNA: TGTGCCTGGATCTATACGACAGGGGATCGATATGGCTACACCTTC
CDR3 protein: CAWIYTTGDRYGYTF
V gene: TRBV30
clone size: NA
J gene: TRBJ1-2
D gene: TRBD1

CDR3 DNA: TGTGCCAGCAGCTCATCCGGGACAGGGGCTGAAAAACTGTTTTTT
CDR3 protein: CASSSSGTGAEKLFF
V gene: TRBV7-2
clone size: NA
J gene: TRBJ1-4
D gene: TRBD1

CDR3 DNA: TGTGCCAGCAGCTTAGGGGGCCGGTACAATGAGCAGTTCTTC
CDR3 protein: CASSLGGRYNEQFF
V gene: TRBV13
clone size: NA
J gene: TRBJ2-1
D gene: NA